The 2 T cell receptor beta chains below come from one sample, sequenced in a study of shared clonotypes between healthy human individuals. It was CD45RO-negative cells, positively selected for CCR7, that made up naive CD8 cells, with terminally differentiated effector memory CD45RA+ cells excluded. Libraries were prepared by immunoSEQ multiplex PCR; TCRdb keeps only in-frame clonotypes and omits some of them. The sample carries roughly 650,000 clones, roughly 96% recorded once. Sample: naive CD8+ T cells sorted from blood. The receptors stem from a woman younger than 45 in good health.

The chain uses TRBV14 and TRBJ1-6; D is ambiguous. This CDR3 is 15 amino acids long. V was clipped by 3 bases and J by 8 bases, with 14 bases between them. Germline V lookup: CDR1 SGHDN, CDR2 FVKESK. CDR3 DNA sequence: TGTGCCAGCAGCCATTTGGACCTTAGAGATTCACCCCTCCACTTT. This encodes CASSHLDLRDSPLHF.

This chain links TRBV5-5 with TRBJ2-1; D is unclear. The CDR3 sequence is 12 residues long. The germline V and J ends were trimmed by 1 base and 7 bases, with 6 bases remaining between them. Looked up from germline, CDR1 is SGHKS and CDR2 is YYEKEE (reference sequence). As DNA, the CDR3 is TGTGCCAGCAGCTTGATTGGAAATGAGCAGTTCTTC. Encoded protein: CASSLIGNEQFF.